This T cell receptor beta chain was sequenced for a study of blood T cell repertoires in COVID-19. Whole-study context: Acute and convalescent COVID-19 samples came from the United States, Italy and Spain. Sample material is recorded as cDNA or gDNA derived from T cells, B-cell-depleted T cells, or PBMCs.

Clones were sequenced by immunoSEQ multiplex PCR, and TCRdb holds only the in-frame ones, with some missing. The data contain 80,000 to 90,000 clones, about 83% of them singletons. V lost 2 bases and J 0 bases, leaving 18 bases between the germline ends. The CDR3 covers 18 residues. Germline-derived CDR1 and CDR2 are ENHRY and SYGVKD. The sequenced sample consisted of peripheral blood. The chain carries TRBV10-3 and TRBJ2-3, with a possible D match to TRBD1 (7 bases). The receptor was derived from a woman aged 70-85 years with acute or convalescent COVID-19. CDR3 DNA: TGTGCCATCAGTGAGCCCAAAGGGAGGACAGGCAGCACAGATACGCAGTATTTT. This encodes CAISEPKGRTGSTDTQYF.